This TCR beta chain is from a study of quantifying T cell responses using KT2 cells. Across the whole study: cDNA was made from DNase-treated RNA using alpha and beta constant primers.

An oligo carrying a UMI was ligated to the cDNA 3' end. The first PCR ran 3 to 5 cycles with an equimolar RC1.1 and RC1.2 beta primer mix. MiXCR, run by TCRdb on the UMI-ligation and nested PCR reads, gives a single entry per CDR3 protein. The sample records 45,000 to 65,000 distinct CDR3 sequences, roughly an eighth being singletons. The sample is PBMC spiked with counted cells of clone KT2. In this sample, this clonotype turned up many times. Sequenced: PBMCs spiked with cells of the T cell clone KT2. The sequence came from a human donor.

CDR3 sequence (DNA): TGTGCCAGCAGTTACGCGTGGGACCCGAATTCACCCCTCCACTTT. It codes for CASSYAWDPNSPLHF. The genes are TRBV6-5 and TRBJ1-6; tentative D call: TRBD1 (5 bases). CDR3 length: 15 amino acids. Germline V gives CDR1 MNHEY, CDR2 SVGAGI. Trimming removed 2 bases from V and 7 bases from J, with 12 bases in between.